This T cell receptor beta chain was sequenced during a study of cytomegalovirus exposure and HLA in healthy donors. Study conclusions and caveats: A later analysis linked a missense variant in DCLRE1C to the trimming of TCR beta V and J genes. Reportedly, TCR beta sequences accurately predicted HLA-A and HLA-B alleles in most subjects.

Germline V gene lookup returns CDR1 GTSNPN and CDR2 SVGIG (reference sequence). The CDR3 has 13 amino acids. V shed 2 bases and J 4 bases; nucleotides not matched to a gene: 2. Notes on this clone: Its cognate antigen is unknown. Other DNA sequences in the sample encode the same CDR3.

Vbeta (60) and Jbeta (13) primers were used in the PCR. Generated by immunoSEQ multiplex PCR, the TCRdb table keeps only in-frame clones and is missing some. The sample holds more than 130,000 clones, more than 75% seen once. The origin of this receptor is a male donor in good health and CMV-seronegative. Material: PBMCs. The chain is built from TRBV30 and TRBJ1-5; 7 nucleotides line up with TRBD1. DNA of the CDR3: TGTGCCTGGAGTAGGGACAGTAATCAGCCCCAGCATTTT. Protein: CAWSRDSNQPQHF.